One and the same sample provided the 5 T cell receptor beta chains below, sequenced in a study of regulatory T cells in long-lasting Graves disease. Arm-PCR of CDR3 regions and iRepertoire HTBI primers were the basis on which TCR beta libraries were built. MiXCR, applied by TCRdb to the multiplex PCR reads, yields one record per CDR3 protein. The sample has about 370,000 distinct CDR3 sequences, 15% to 18% seen once. Described time point: newly diagnosed GD, antithyroid drugs for less than 3 months. RNA extracted from PBMCs served as the sequencing template. The source was peripheral blood mononuclear cells (PBMCs), collected at new diagnosis, from a patient treated with antithyroid drugs. The receptors derive from a female donor with Graves disease.

Many counts were recorded for this clonotype. The chain is built from TRBV6-2 or TRBV6-3 and TRBJ2-3, with D unclear. CDR1 is MNHEY, CDR2 SVGEGT, per germline. CDR3 length equals 14 residues. The V and J ends lost 2 bases and 2 bases respectively, with 8 bases between them. CDR3 in amino acids: CASSYDAITDTQYF. The CDR3 nucleotides read TGTGCCAGCAGTTACGACGCTATCACAGATACGCAGTATTTT.

Concerning this clonotype: The conserved phenylalanine or tryptophan normally closing the CDR3 is absent here, so this likely arose from a read error. This chain connects TRBV15 to TRBJ1-4, with 9 bases that match TRBD1. Germline V CDR1 and CDR2: LNHNV, YYDKDF (reference sequence). V dropped 5 bases and J dropped 7; count of bases not matched to a gene: 8. CDR3 length: 15 amino acids. CDR3 amino acids: CATSARDRVVEKLFL. DNA for the CDR3: TGTGCCACCAGCGCCCGGGACAGGGTAGTTGAAAAACTGTTTCTT.

This clonotype showed up just a few times. The chain combines TRBV27 with TRBJ2-7, with 13 bases fitting TRBD2. The germline V gene has CDR1 MNHEY and CDR2 SMNVEV (reference sequence). The J segment lost 5 bases and the V segment lost 10 bases, leaving 5 bases of the junction unmatched. This CDR3 comprises 13 residues. The CDR3 nucleotides are TGTGCCACCCGGACTAGCGGGAGTAACGAGCAGTACTTC. Residues: CATRTSGSNEQYF.

A note on this clonotype: With a far larger clone one base away, a read error is the likely cause. The chain has TRBV7-3 and TRBJ2-1; D might be TRBD2 (5 bases). The end of the DNA fits TRBJ2-5 better, so the J call may be wrong. This CDR3 has 14 residues. Per germline, CDR1 SGHTA and CDR2 FQGTGA. This chain's CDR3 is CASSLGGLSKTQYF. The CDR3 DNA reads TGTGCCAGCAGCTTAGGAGGACTCTCAAAGACCCAGTACTTC.

This clonotype was recorded many times. The chain is built from TRBV11-3 and TRBJ2-1; TRBD1 matches 7 bases. Germline values: CDR1 SGHNT, CDR2 YENEEA. The CDR3 runs 14 residues. V was clipped by 5 bases and J by 9 bases; unmatched bases: 10. CDR3 sequence (DNA): TGTGCCAGCAGCAGAGACAGGGATATAGGTGAGCAGTTCTTC. Translated, it gives CASSRDRDIGEQFF. The variable domain in full, with the rest retrieved from reference TRBV11-3 and TRBJ2-1, is EAGVVQSPRYKIIEKKQPVAFWCNPISGHNTLYWYLQNLGQGPELLIRYENEEAVDDSQLPKDRFSAERLKGVDSTLKIQPAELGDSAVYLCASSRDRDIGEQFFGPGTRLTVL.